This T cell receptor beta chain derives from a study of T cells expressing NK-cell markers (dated by TCRdb to about 2020). For context, the study as a whole: Three sorted T-cell subsets (CD3+CD56+NKG2C+, CD3+CD56+NKG2C- and CD3+CD56-NKG2C+) from 8 or 9 donors had their TCR beta-chain repertoires profiled. Among the eight sequenced donors, only one was HCMV-seronegative, while the other seven were HCMV-seropositive. Libraries were sequenced as 2 x 150 bp reads on Illumina HiSeq 2000/2500, MiSeq or NextSeq. Randomly selected healthy volunteers, three men and five women, were used as the eight sequenced donors. General study outcomes and caveats: Those dominant clonotypes were again the most abundant among CD3+CD56-NKG2C+ cells in several donors, at roughly 25-65%. It remained unclear whether the expanded NKG2C-expressing T cell clones were specific for HCMV antigens. For several donors, the dominant CD3+CD56+NKG2C+ clonotypes were among the top 10 CD8+ clonotypes and accounted for roughly 1.0-8% of CD8+ T cells.

To determine HCMV serostatus, a commercial ELISA kit was used to detect HCMV-specific IgG in serum. Peripheral blood mononuclear cells were isolated from blood by Ficoll density gradient centrifugation. Turning to this clonotype: What this receptor recognizes is not known.

Sequencer: Illumina HiSeq 2000. 5'RACE template switching, by which a universal primer site and unique molecular identifiers were added, was used to make TCR beta cDNA libraries. cDNA synthesis was primed from the TCR beta constant segment, followed by two successive PCR amplification steps. Concerning the study's data processing: MIGEC was used to demultiplex reads and group reads by UMI, and MiTCR was used to assemble and quantify clonotypes. To remove erroneous sequences, TCR cDNA sequences were retained only when supported by two or more reads. The tcR package was used for downstream repertoire analysis, and clonotypes were matched across fractions by CDR3 nucleotide sequence plus V segment. VDJmatch was used to annotate antigen specificity against VDJdb, with one amino acid substitution in CDR3 allowed. Through TCRdb reprocessing, the reads give one entry per CDR3 protein sequence; DNA is omitted. The V and J calls and clone size are TCRdb's, not the authors'. This sample's table carries about 550,000 distinct CDR3 sequences. The ten largest clones represent approximately 3.5% of the sample.

The CDR3 runs 14 amino acids, cysteine and phenylalanine included. No DNA sequence is on record. According to the germline V gene, CDR1 reads SNHLY and CDR2 reads FYNNEI. The receptor's source is a man in his late teens or twenties in good health. Donor details come from another sample of the same person, matched by shared clones. The chain couples TRBV2 to TRBJ2-7; TCRdb's assignment of TRBD1 cannot be checked, as there is no DNA. Material for sequencing was blood T cells: a sorted CD56 or NKG2C T cell subset, CD4+ or CD8+ T cells, or bulk PBMC T cells (not recorded which). CDR3 region: CASRGTGRTYEQYF. Here the CDR3 is joined to the reference TRBV2 and TRBJ2-7 genes, and the full variable domain is: EPEVTQTPSHQVTQMGQEVILRCVPISNHLYFYWYRQILGQKVEFLVSFYNNEISEKSEIFDDQFSVERPDGSNFTLKIRSTKLEDSAMYFCASRGTGRTYEQYFGPGTRLTVT.